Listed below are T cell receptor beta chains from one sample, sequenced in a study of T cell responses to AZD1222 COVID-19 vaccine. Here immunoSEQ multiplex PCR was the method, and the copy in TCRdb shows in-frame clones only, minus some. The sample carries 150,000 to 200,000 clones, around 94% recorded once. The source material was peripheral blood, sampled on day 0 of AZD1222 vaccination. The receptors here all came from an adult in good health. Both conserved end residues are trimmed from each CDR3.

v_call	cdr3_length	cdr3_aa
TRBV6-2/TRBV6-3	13	ASSYSQRRTNEQF
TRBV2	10	ASTQAGGSLH
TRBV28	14	ASEPTGESYNSPLH
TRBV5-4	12	ASSGLRGNTEAF
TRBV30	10	AWSPLNTEAF
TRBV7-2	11	ASRPQGQETQY
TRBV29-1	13	SVGRGLGGGTEAF
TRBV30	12	AWSGTALNQPQH
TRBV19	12	ASIYGPSNTEAF
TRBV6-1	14	ASSEARTLGAEKLF
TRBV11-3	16	ASSSTGGLISGANVLT
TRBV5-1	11	ASSLGRDQPQH
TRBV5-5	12	ASNLGRTNEKLF
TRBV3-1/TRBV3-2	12	ASSLGTRQQTQY
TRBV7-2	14	ASSLETGQLHRTIY
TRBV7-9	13	ASSLERGIGNTIY
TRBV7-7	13	ASSLGTGSTDTQY
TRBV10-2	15	ASSPSFLSPRGTEAF
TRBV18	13	ASSPLSDSNQPQH
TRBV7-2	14	ASSFNSATNTGELF
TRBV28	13	ASSLPYAPVDGYT
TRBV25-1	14	ASSRPGQGAIGKLF
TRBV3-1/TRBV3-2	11	ASSPWGSETQY
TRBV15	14	ATSSPVLTQLNFQY
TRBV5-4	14	ASSQKGLDLTDTQY
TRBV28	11	ASSSTGFTEAF
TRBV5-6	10	ASSQGRNTIY
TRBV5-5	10	ASSPDRFAAF
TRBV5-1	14	ASTLGIAGGLETQY
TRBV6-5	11	ARGGPGLSEQY
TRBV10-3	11	AISEVGVTEAF
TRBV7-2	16	ASSSRWSVGGGNQPQH
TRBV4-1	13	ASSLGTTLSYEQY
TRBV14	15	ASSHHRERKRDTEAF
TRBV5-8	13	ASSFRTGLNQPQH
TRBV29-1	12	SAWSRGGYNEQF
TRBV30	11	AWSTQLGVAQY
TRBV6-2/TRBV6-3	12	ASSRSGPVDTQY
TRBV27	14	ASSIRDGLGTDTQY
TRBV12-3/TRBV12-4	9	ASSSAYEQY
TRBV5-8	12	ASSLGGGDQPQH
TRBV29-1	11	SVEPDRGYGYT
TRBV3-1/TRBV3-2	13	ASSQWNRDANEQY
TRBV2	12	ASSGGGRRTEAF
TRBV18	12	ASSQLREGNTQY
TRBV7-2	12	ASSLVDRGNGYT
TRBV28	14	ASSGPGGGLQTEAF
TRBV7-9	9	ATRVSDTQY
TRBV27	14	ASSPSEGDRAGEQY
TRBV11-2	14	ASSAPGLAGKNIQY
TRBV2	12	ASSGSTGGYGYT
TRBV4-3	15	ASSLGVASSRANVLT
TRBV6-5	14	ASSYQSGGAPDTQY
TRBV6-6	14	ASSGTSGGATDTQY